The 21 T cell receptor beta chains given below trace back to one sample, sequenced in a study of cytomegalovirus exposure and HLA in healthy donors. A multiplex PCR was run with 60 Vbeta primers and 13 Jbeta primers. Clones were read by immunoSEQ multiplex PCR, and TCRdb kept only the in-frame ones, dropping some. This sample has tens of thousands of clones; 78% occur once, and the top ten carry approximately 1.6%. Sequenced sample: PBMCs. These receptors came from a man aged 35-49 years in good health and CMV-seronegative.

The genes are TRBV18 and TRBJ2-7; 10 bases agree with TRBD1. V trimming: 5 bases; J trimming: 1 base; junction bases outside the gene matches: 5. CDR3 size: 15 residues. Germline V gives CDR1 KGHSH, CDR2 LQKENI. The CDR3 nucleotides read TGTGCCAGCTCAACGACGGGACAGGGGTCCTACGAGCAGTACTTC. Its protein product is CASSTTGQGSYEQYF.

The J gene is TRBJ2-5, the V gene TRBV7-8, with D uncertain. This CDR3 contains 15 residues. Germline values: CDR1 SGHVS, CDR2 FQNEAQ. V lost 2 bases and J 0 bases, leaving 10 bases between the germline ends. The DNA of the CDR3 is TGTGCCAGCAGCTTACAGTATTCACACCAAGAGACCCAGTACTTC. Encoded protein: CASSLQYSHQETQYF.

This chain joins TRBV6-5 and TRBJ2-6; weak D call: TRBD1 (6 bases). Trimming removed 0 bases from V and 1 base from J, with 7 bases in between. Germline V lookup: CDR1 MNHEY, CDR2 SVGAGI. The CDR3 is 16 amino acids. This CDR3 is CASSYSGTSGANVLTF. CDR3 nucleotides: TGTGCCAGCAGTTACTCCGGGACATCTGGGGCCAACGTCCTGACTTTC.

The CDR3 is CASSLDGQLTEAFF. CDR3 DNA: TGCGCCAGCAGCTTGGACGGACAGCTGACTGAAGCTTTCTTT. The chain combines TRBV5-1 with TRBJ1-1; tentatively, D is TRBD1 (6 bases). Trimming removed 0 bases at V and 5 bases at J, with 11 bases between. Per the germline V gene, CDR1 is SGHRS and CDR2 is YFSETQ. The CDR3 is made up of 14 amino acids.

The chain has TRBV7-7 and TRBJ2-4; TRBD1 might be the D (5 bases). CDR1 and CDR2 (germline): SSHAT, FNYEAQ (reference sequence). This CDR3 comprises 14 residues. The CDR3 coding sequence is TGTGCTACCGTTCAGCCAGGCCTAGGGGACATTCAGTACTTC. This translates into CATVQPGLGDIQYF.

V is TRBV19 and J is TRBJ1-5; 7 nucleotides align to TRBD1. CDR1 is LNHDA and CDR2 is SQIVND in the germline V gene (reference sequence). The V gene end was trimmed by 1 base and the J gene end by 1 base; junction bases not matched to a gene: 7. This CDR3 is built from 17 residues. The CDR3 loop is CASSIGYRGRSNQPQHF. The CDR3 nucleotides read TGTGCCAGTAGTATAGGATACAGGGGTCGCAGCAATCAGCCCCAGCATTTT.

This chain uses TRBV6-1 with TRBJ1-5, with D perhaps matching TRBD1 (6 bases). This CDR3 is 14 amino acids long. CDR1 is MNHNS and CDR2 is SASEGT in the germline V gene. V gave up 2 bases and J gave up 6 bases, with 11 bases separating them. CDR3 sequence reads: CASSEQGRAQPQHF. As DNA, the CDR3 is TGTGCCAGCAGTGAACAGGGGCGGGCTCAGCCCCAGCATTTT.

The CDR3 DNA sequence: TGTGCCAGCAGGGCCGGACAGTCCTATGGCTACACCTTC. It is translated as CASRAGQSYGYTF. The V and J genes are TRBV27 and TRBJ1-2, with D perhaps matching TRBD1 (6 bases). Germline loops: CDR1 MNHEY, CDR2 SMNVEV (reference sequence). Trimming removed 6 bases from V and 4 bases from J, with 12 bases in between. The CDR3 is made up of 13 amino acids.

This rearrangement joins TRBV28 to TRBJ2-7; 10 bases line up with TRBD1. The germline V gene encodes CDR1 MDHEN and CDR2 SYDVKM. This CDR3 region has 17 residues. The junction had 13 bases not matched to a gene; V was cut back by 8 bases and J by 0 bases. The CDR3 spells CASWPGQGTPSSYEQYF. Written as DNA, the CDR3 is TGTGCCAGCTGGCCGGGACAGGGGACTCCGAGCTCCTACGAGCAGTACTTC.

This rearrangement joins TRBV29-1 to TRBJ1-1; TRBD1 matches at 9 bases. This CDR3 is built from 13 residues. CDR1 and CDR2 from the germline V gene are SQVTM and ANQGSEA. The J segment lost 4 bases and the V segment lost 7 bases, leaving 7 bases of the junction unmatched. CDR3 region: CSGRGQGGTEAFF. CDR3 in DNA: TGCAGCGGTAGGGGACAGGGCGGCACTGAAGCTTTCTTT.

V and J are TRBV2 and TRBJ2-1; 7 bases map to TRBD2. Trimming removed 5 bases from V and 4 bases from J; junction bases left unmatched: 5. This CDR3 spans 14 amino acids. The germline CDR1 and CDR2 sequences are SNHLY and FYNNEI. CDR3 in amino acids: CASSRTSAYNEQFF. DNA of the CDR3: TGTGCCAGCAGTCGCACTAGCGCGTACAATGAGCAGTTCTTC.

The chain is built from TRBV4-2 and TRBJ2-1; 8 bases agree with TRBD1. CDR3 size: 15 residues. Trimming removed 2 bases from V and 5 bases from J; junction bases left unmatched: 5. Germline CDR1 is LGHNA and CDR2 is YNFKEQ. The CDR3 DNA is TGTGCCAGCAGCCAAAGGACAGGGTTGAACAATGAGCAGTTCTTC. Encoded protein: CASSQRTGLNNEQFF.

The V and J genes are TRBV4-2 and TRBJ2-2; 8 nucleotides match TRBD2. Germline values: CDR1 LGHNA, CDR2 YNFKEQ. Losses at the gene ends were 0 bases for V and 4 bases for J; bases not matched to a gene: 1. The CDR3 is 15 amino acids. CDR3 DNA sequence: TGTGCCAGCAGCCAAGATGCGGGAGGCACCGGGGAGCTGTTTTTT. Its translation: CASSQDAGGTGELFF.

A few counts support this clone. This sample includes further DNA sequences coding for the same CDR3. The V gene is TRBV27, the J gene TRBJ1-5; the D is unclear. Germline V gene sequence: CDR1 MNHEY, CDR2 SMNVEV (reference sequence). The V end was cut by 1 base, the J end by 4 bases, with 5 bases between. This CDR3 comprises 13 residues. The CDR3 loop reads CASSLFRNQPQHF. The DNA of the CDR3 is TGTGCCAGCAGTTTATTTCGGAATCAGCCCCAGCATTTT.

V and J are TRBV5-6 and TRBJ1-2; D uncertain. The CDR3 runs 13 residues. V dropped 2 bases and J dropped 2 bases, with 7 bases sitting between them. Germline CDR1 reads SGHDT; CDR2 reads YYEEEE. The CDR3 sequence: CASSLGENYGYTF. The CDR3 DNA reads TGTGCCAGCAGCTTAGGAGAAAACTATGGCTACACCTTC.

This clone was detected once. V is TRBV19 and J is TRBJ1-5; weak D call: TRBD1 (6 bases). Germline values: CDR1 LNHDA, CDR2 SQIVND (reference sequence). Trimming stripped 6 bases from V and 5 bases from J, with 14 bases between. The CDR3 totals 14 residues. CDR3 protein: CASRLQGSYQPQHF. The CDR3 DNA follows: TGTGCCAGTAGGCTACAGGGATCCTATCAGCCCCAGCATTTT.

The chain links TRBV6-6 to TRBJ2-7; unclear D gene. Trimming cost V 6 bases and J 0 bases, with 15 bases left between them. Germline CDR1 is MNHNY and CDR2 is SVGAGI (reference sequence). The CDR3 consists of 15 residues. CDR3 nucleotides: TGTGCCAGCAGGAACAGCTTTAGGATCTCCTACGAGCAGTACTTC. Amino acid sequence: CASRNSFRISYEQYF.

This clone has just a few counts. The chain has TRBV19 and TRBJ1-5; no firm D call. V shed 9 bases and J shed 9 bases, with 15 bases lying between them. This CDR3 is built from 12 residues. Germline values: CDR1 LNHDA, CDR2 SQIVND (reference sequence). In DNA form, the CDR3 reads TGTGCCAGCAGACTAGGAGCCATGCCCCAGCATTTT. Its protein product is CASRLGAMPQHF.

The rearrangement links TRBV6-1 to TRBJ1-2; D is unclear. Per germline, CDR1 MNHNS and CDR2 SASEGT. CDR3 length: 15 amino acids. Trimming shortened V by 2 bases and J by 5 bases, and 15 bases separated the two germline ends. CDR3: CASSELTLTIYGYTF. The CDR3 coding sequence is TGTGCCAGCAGTGAACTGACTCTAACCATTTATGGCTACACCTTC.

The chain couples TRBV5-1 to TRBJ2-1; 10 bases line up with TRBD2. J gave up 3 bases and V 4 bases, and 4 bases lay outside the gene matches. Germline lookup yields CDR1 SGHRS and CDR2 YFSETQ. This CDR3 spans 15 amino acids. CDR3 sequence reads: CASSLGLAVYNEQFF. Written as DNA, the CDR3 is TGCGCCAGCAGCCTTGGACTAGCGGTCTACAATGAGCAGTTCTTC.

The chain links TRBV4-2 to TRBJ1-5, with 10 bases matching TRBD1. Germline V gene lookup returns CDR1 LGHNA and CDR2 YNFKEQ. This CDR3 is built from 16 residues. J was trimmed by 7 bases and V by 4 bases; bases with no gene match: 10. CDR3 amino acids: CASSPYWTGGTQPQHF. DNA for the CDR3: TGTGCCAGCAGCCCCTACTGGACAGGGGGTACCCAGCCCCAGCATTTT.